The clone carrying this T cell receptor (beta chain) was counted at least ten times. Ahead of thyroid surgery, no patient had received treatment of any kind. TCRdb reanalyzed the PCR reads via MiXCR. The data hold about 93,000 clones, with 10% to 15% observed a single time. Trimming cost V 3 bases and J 2 bases, with 10 bases left between them. The CDR3 extends over 14 amino acids. This specimen belongs to a study of metastatic and nonmetastatic thyroid tumors. The chain is built from TRBV12-3 or TRBV12-4 and TRBJ1-2; D remains ambiguous. Sequencing was carried out using blood. The clonotype comes from a female donor with papillary thyroid cancer or a benign thyroid nodule (not recorded which). Some clones in this sample may be carry-over from other donors' samples. The CDR3 spells CASSFAGQNYGYTF. CDR3 DNA sequence: TGTGCCAGCAGTTTCGCAGGCCAGAACTATGGCTACACCTTC.